This T cell receptor (beta chain) is from a study of blood T cells in healthy people across ages. A sample-barcoded 5' primer and a J-beta primer mix were used in a second PCR of roughly 7 to 11 cycles. One entry per CDR3 protein, called by TCRdb with MiXCR from the 5' RACE reads. The table includes around 1.5 million distinct CDR3 sequences, around 36% detected once. Germline-derived CDR1 and CDR2 are SGHVS and FQNEAQ. With V trimmed by 5 bases and J by 6 bases, 7 bases remained unmatched. This CDR3 is 14 amino acids long. The V gene is TRBV7-8, the J gene TRBJ2-5; 9 bases fit TRBD2. This sequence originates from a woman in her twenties or thirties in good health. What was sequenced was blood. CDR3 sequence reads: CASSPSGTHKTQYF. In nucleotides, the CDR3 is TGTGCCAGCAGCCCTAGCGGGACTCACAAGACCCAGTACTTC. The full variable domain, in which reference TRBV7-8 and TRBJ2-5 provide the parts outside the CDR3, is GAGVSQSPRYKVAKRGQDVALRCDPISGHVSLFWYQQALGQGPEFLTYFQNEAQLDKSGLPSDRFFAERPEGSVSTLKIQRTQQEDSAVYLCASSPSGTHKTQYFGPGTRLLVL.